This T cell receptor (beta chain) was documented in a study of T cell repertoires in cytomegalovirus infection (dated by TCRdb to about 2019). General notes on the study: Donor HLA type was relevant to the analysis, because carriage of CMV infection together with the matching HLA type was indicated by public TCR beta signatures. Summary of the overall study and its limitations: Carriers of CMV infection plus the relevant HLA type were discriminated by the cumulative frequency of public TCR beta family members in the study cohort and in an independent approximately 360-donor cohort. The ex vivo response was dominated by HLA-C-restricted CMV-specific TCR beta clonotypes, which also provided the single most frequent clonotype in two of eight donors.

The V and J ends are trimmed by 7 bases and 1 base, leaving 17 bases between them. The CDR3 spans 17 residues, from the cysteine through the phenylalanine. The DNA shown is the 51-base CDR3, in frame from base 1. CDR1 and CDR2, looked up from the germline V gene, are SNHLY and FYNNEI. In this sample, this clonotype turned up a few times. No cognate antigen has been identified for it. There are no base qualities to consult, and no much larger clone falls within one base. The run used an Illumina HiSeq 1500. Through fastp at Q25 and MiXCR, TCRdb rebuilt clones from the public reads, retaining in-frame beta chains. Rows matching on CDR3 protein sequence are summarized as one entry with the most common DNA and genes. Present in this sample are about 310,000 distinct CDR3 sequences, roughly a sixth of which were seen just once. The top ten clonotypes cover around 11% of the sample.

What was sequenced was PBMCs. This TCR was sampled from a human donor in good health (CMV status not recorded). Some clones in this sample may be carry-over from other donors' samples. The sequence joins TRBV2 to TRBJ2-6, and the D gene may be TRBD1, 6 bases matching. The CDR3 in this case is CASMLEQGVSGANVLTF. DNA sequence: TGTGCCAGCATGTTGGAACAGGGTGTTTCTGGGGCCAACGTCCTGACTTTC.